This is a list of T cell receptor beta chains from one sample in a study of blood T cells in healthy people across ages. MiXCR, run by TCRdb on the 5' RACE reads, gives a single entry per CDR3 protein. This sample has 1.8 million or so distinct CDR3 sequences, with around 42% found just once. The sample consisted of blood. The receptors derive from a human donor in good health. The CDR3 runs from the conserved cysteine through the conserved F or W. Each record gives: V gene, D gene, clone size, J gene, CDR3 protein, CDR3 DNA. A D gene is named only where the DNA matches it firmly. The listing skips clone size in some rows; elsewhere it reads once, few, many or a size class.

TRBV4-2	-	-	TRBJ2-7	CASSQGTSSYYEQYF	TGTGCCAGCAGCCAAGGAACTAGCTCATACTACGAGCAGTACTTC
TRBV29-1	-	many	TRBJ1-2	CSVERRAYGYTF	TGCAGCGTTGAGCGGAGGGCCTATGGCTACACCTTC
TRBV6-6	-	-	TRBJ2-4	CASSYNRVTLDKNIQYF	TGTGCCAGCAGTTACAACAGGGTCACCCTAGACAAAAACATTCAGTACTTC
TRBV4-3	-	-	TRBJ2-5	CASSQGTTYQETQYF	TGCGCCAGCAGCCAAGGGACCACGTACCAAGAGACCCAGTACTTC
TRBV4-3	TRBD1	-	TRBJ2-7	CASSQHRGIDEQYF	TGCGCCAGCAGCCAACACAGGGGGATCGACGAGCAGTACTTC
TRBV15	TRBD1	-	TRBJ2-1	CATSSKLTGLDHEQFF	TGTGCCACCAGCAGCAAACTGACAGGGCTGGATCATGAGCAGTTCTTC
TRBV27	-	-	TRBJ1-6	CASTLGALGISPLHF	TGTGCCAGCACCTTAGGGGCCTTGGGGATTTCACCCCTCCACTTT
TRBV5-6	-	-	TRBJ1-2	CASSIDLGDYGYTF	TGTGCCAGCAGCATCGATTTGGGCGACTATGGCTACACCTTC
TRBV20-1	TRBD1	-	TRBJ1-6	CSARRDRDSPLHF	TGCAGTGCTAGAAGGGACAGGGACTCACCCCTCCACTTT
TRBV7-8	TRBD2	few	TRBJ2-1	CASSPSRAQGTSGGVLSRKRFF	TGTGCCAGCAGCCCATCACGGGCCCAGGGAACTAGCGGGGGGGTTTTATCTCGAAAGCGGTTCTTC
TRBV20-1	TRBD2	few	TRBJ2-1	CSARVLAGGSYNEQFF	TGCAGTGCTAGAGTTCTAGCGGGGGGCTCCTACAATGAGCAGTTCTTC
TRBV4-2	TRBD2	few	TRBJ2-5	CASSQGFGGDKRGQETQYF	TGTGCCAGCAGCCAAGGTTTTGGGGGGGATAAGAGAGGGCAAGAGACCCAGTACTTC
TRBV29-1	-	-	TRBJ1-5	CSVESGGNQPQHF	TGCAGCGTTGAGTCTGGAGGCAATCAGCCCCAGCATTTT
TRBV6-5	-	many	TRBJ2-3	CASSYESRTATQYF	TGTGCCAGCAGTTATGAGTCTCGGACGGCTACGCAGTATTTT
TRBV12-3/TRBV12-4	TRBD1	-	TRBJ2-3	CASSYRQGSTDTQYF	TGTGCCAGCAGTTATAGACAGGGATCCACAGATACGCAGTATTTT
TRBV12-3/TRBV12-4	TRBD2	-	TRBJ2-3	CASSRPRGGKDTRYF	TGTGCCAGCAGCCGCCCCCGGGGGGGGAAAGATACGCGGTATTTT
TRBV5-1	TRBD2	-	TRBJ2-1	CASSSGTRGYNEQFF	TGCGCCAGCAGCTCCGGGACTAGAGGGTACAATGAGCAGTTCTTC
TRBV20-1	-	-	TRBJ2-3	CSAHKGGIADTQYF	TGCAGTGCACACAAGGGGGGGATTGCAGATACGCAGTATTTT
TRBV5-5	-	-	TRBJ1-5	CASSFIVSQPQHF	TGTGCCAGCAGCTTTATCGTTAGTCAGCCCCAGCATTTT
TRBV7-9	-	-	TRBJ2-4	CASSLAYQGKNIQYF	TGTGCCAGCAGCTTAGCGTACCAAGGAAAAAACATTCAGTACTTC
TRBV12-3/TRBV12-4	-	few	TRBJ2-3	CASSPRIRDTQYF	TGTGCCAGCAGTCCCCGGATACGGGATACGCAGTATTTT
TRBV5-1	-	-	TRBJ2-2	CASGGDWTGELFF	TGCGCCAGCGGAGGCGACTGGACCGGGGAGCTGTTTTTT
TRBV15	-	few	TRBJ2-3	CATSRDQPSTDTQYF	TGTGCCACCAGCAGAGATCAGCCTAGCACAGATACGCAGTATTTT
TRBV7-2	-	-	TRBJ2-5	CASSLKLAPTGTQYF	TGTGCCAGCAGCTTAAAATTGGCCCCCACGGGGACCCAGTACTTC
TRBV5-5	-	once	TRBJ1-1	CASSLWARANTEAFF	TGTGCCAGCAGCCTATGGGCCAGAGCGAACACTGAAGCTTTCTTT
TRBV19	TRBD1	-	TRBJ1-5	CASSVTGGVNQPQHF	TGTGCCAGTAGTGTGACAGGGGGTGTGAATCAGCCCCAGCATTTT
TRBV6-5	-	-	TRBJ2-1	CASREGGANNEQFF	TGTGCCAGCAGGGAGGGCGGGGCAAACAATGAGCAGTTCTTC
TRBV18	TRBD2	-	TRBJ2-5	CASSPTSGGARQETQYF	TGTGCCAGCTCACCAACGAGCGGGGGGGCGCGGCAAGAGACCCAGTACTTC
TRBV12-3/TRBV12-4	TRBD1	once	TRBJ1-2	CASRTGLGGLDYGYTF	TGTGCCAGCAGGACAGGGTTAGGTGGTCTGGACTATGGCTACACCTTC
TRBV28	-	few	TRBJ1-5	CATREGNQPQHF	TGTGCCACCAGGGAGGGGAATCAGCCCCAGCATTTT
TRBV20-1	-	-	TRBJ1-1	CSARGVYTEAFF	TGCAGTGCTAGAGGGGTTTACACTGAAGCTTTCTTT
TRBV4-1	-	few	TRBJ2-1	CASSQESNNEQFF	TGCGCCAGCAGCCAAGAGAGCAACAATGAGCAGTTCTTC
TRBV9	-	-	TRBJ2-1	CASSEGGQSIYNEQFF	TGTGCCAGCAGCGAGGGGGGACAGTCTATCTACAATGAGCAGTTCTTC
TRBV4-2	-	few	TRBJ1-6	CASSQDGAGNSPLHF	TGTGCCAGCAGCCAAGACGGGGCAGGAAATTCACCCCTCCACTTT
TRBV12-3/TRBV12-4	-	once	TRBJ2-3	CACRPGVAFTDTQYF	TGTGCCTGCAGGCCAGGGGTAGCCTTCACAGATACGCAGTATTTT
TRBV4-3	-	-	TRBJ2-7	CASSQDRDFSYEQYF	TGCGCCAGCAGCCAAGATAGGGATTTCTCCTACGAGCAGTACTTC
TRBV10-3	-	few	TRBJ2-7	CAISDFDSEGYEQYF	TGTGCCATCAGTGATTTTGACTCAGAAGGCTACGAGCAGTACTTC
TRBV6-2/TRBV6-3	TRBD1	few	TRBJ2-3	CASSIQGGTQYF	TGTGCCAGCAGCATACAGGGGGGTACGCAGTATTTT
TRBV5-5	TRBD1	few	TRBJ1-2	CASSFPGGKANYGYTF	TGTGCCAGCAGCTTCCCAGGGGGGAAAGCTAACTATGGCTACACCTTC
TRBV9	TRBD1	few	TRBJ2-7	CASSRQGAASYEQYF	TGTGCCAGCAGCCGACAGGGAGCGGCATCCTACGAGCAGTACTTC
TRBV7-3	-	-	TRBJ1-5	CASSLKAGGNQPQHF	TGTGCCAGCAGCTTAAAAGCAGGGGGCAATCAGCCCCAGCATTTT
TRBV5-1	-	-	TRBJ1-3	CASSAAGALSGNTIYF	TGCGCCAGCAGCGCGGCGGGGGCCCTATCTGGAAACACCATATATTTT
TRBV20-1	TRBD1	-	TRBJ2-7	CSARDYTGTGVLYEQYF	TGCAGTGCTAGAGATTATACCGGGACAGGGGTCCTCTACGAGCAGTACTTC
TRBV4-2	-	-	TRBJ2-7	CASSQRQEIYEQYF	TGTGCCAGCAGCCAAAGACAGGAGATCTACGAGCAGTACTTC
TRBV11-3	-	few	TRBJ2-5	CVSSLTTAIQETQYF	TGTGTCAGCAGCTTAACGACGGCCATCCAAGAGACCCAGTACTTC
TRBV7-6	-	few	TRBJ1-2	CASSLGVEEGYTF	TGTGCCAGCAGCTTAGGGGTGGAGGAGGGCTACACCTTC
TRBV29-1	-	many	TRBJ2-3	CSVSPGNTDTQYF	TGCAGCGTTTCTCCGGGAAACACAGATACGCAGTATTTT
TRBV2	TRBD1	-	TRBJ1-5	CASSGGQGLQPQHF	TGTGCCAGCAGTGGGGGACAGGGCCTGCAGCCCCAGCATTTT
TRBV11-2	TRBD1	-	TRBJ1-4	CASRSWDRGEKLFF	TGTGCCAGCAGATCATGGGACAGGGGTGAAAAACTGTTTTTT
TRBV3-1	TRBD2	few	TRBJ2-7	CASSQFVAGGQVQYF	TGTGCCAGCAGCCAGTTTGTAGCGGGGGGGCAGGTTCAGTACTTC
TRBV20-1	TRBD1	-	TRBJ1-2	CSARDPQQGAKYGYTF	TGCAGTGCTAGAGACCCGCAACAGGGGGCGAAGTATGGCTACACCTTC
TRBV7-2	TRBD1	-	TRBJ1-2	CASSPKTGSNYGYTF	TGTGCCAGCAGCCCTAAGACAGGGTCTAACTATGGCTACACCTTC
TRBV29-1	-	few	TRBJ2-3	CSVLPRLGTQYF	TGCAGCGTCTTACCGAGGCTCGGTACGCAGTATTTT
TRBV6-2/TRBV6-3	TRBD1	-	TRBJ2-7	CVSNTRRDRDEQYF	TGTGTCAGCAACACAAGAAGGGACAGGGACGAGCAGTACTTC
TRBV7-8	-	few	TRBJ1-2	CASSLYTVVDGYTF	TGTGCCAGCAGCTTATACACCGTGGTGGATGGCTACACCTTC
TRBV5-6	TRBD1	few	TRBJ2-4	CASRAIQGALNIQYF	TGTGCCAGCAGGGCGATACAGGGGGCACTAAACATTCAGTACTTC
TRBV20-1	TRBD1	-	TRBJ1-2	CRGQGTYGYTF	TGCAGAGGACAGGGGACGTATGGCTACACCTTC